Presented here are 23 T cell receptor beta chains from one specimen sequenced in a study of T cells in Graves' hyperthyroidism and ophthalmopathy. Amplified regions were TCR beta CDR3 sequences from RNA transcripts. HTBI primers were the set used in a first-round RT-PCR of the TCR CDR3. TCRdb re-analysed the multiplex PCR reads in MiXCR, keeping a single row per CDR3 protein. Here the sample spans fewer than 300,000 distinct CDR3 sequences, about 16% being singletons. The specimen sequenced was blood. These receptors were obtained from a woman aged 45-59 years with Graves' hyperthyroidism that later progressed to Graves' ophthalmopathy.

This clonotype was seen a few times. This chain uses TRBV5-4 with TRBJ2-3, with D tentatively TRBD2 (5 bases). This CDR3 is built from 16 residues. Trimming took 7 bases from V and 0 from J, leaving 18 bases between them. Germline CDR1 and CDR2: SGHNT and YYREEE (reference sequence). This chain's CDR3 is CASGALEGSSTDTQYF. The CDR3 region has the DNA TGTGCCAGCGGCGCCCTCGAGGGTTCTAGCACAGATACGCAGTATTTT.

This clonotype was seen only a few times. The genes are TRBV20-1 and TRBJ1-4; 10 positions agree with TRBD1. CDR1 is DFQATT, CDR2 SNEGSKA, per germline (reference sequence). Trimming at V came to 6 bases and at J to 8 bases, leaving 9 bases not matched to a gene. There are 14 residues in the CDR3. CDR3 sequence: CSADGQGDREKLFF. The CDR3 DNA follows: TGCAGTGCCGACGGACAGGGGGATAGGGAAAAACTGTTTTTT.

At least ten counts were recorded for this clonotype. The rearrangement joins TRBV27 to TRBJ2-3; D possibly corresponds to TRBD1 (6 bases). This CDR3 spans 14 amino acids. Germline V gene data show CDR1 as MNHEY and CDR2 as SMNVEV (reference sequence). V was pared by 3 bases and J by 8 bases, with 15 bases between. Here the CDR3 reads CASSLDRARGTQYF. The CDR3 DNA sequence: TGTGCCAGCAGTTTGGACAGAGCACGGGGTACGCAGTATTTT.

Details on this clonotype: Since a much larger clone is just one base distant, this may be a read error. This chain's CDR3 is CASSLMLPSGIYDSYDEQFF. CDR3 DNA: TGTGCCAGCAGCTTAATGCTCCCTAGCGGGATCTATGACTCCTACGATGAGCAGTTCTTC. The V and J genes are TRBV7-3 and TRBJ2-1, with TRBD2 identical over 9 bases. Germline V gene lookup returns CDR1 SGHTA and CDR2 FQGTGA. This CDR3 has 20 amino acids.

This clonotype has just a few counts. The CDR3 DNA reads TGTGCCAGCAGTCTACAGGGGACGACTAATGAAAAACTGTTTTTT. This translates into CASSLQGTTNEKLFF. This chain links TRBV28 with TRBJ1-4, with TRBD1 identical over 7 bases. Germline loops: CDR1 MDHEN, CDR2 SYDVKM. CDR3 length equals 15 residues. Losses at the gene ends were 5 bases for V and 2 bases for J; bases not matched to a gene: 5.

The chain employs TRBV11-2 and TRBJ2-7; no clear D. The CDR3 has 20 amino acids. Trimming shortened V by 2 bases and J by 0 bases, and 26 bases separated the two germline ends. Germline CDR1 reads SGHAT; CDR2 reads FQNNGV. CDR3 amino acids: CASSLFLKFSSATSSYEQYF. In nucleotides, the CDR3 is TGTGCCAGCAGCTTATTTCTCAAATTTTCGAGCGCTACAAGCTCCTACGAGCAGTACTTC.

This clonotype came up many times. V usage is TRBV7-9 and J usage is TRBJ1-1; D is undetermined. V was clipped by 2 bases and J by 1 base, with 11 bases between them. This CDR3 spans 15 amino acids. Germline CDR1 and CDR2: SEHNR and FQNEAQ (reference sequence). This chain's CDR3 is CASSLSSGPNTEAFF. The CDR3 DNA reads as TGTGCCAGCAGCTTAAGCTCCGGACCGAACACTGAAGCTTTCTTT.

In regard to this clonotype: A much larger clonotype is one base distant, so this may be a read error. This chain connects TRBV9 to TRBJ2-7; TRBD2 matches 8 bases. The CDR3 is made up of 15 amino acids. The germline V gene has CDR1 SGDLS and CDR2 YYNGEE. The CDR3 DNA sequence: TGTGCCAGCGGCGTAGAAGGGACTAGATCCTACGAGCAGTACTTC. Its protein is CASGVEGTRSYEQYF.

This clonotype was picked up many times. The chain is built from TRBV7-8 and TRBJ2-7; D not certain. Germline lookup yields CDR1 SGHVS and CDR2 FQNEAQ. Trimming stripped 8 bases from V and 4 bases from J, with 18 bases between. This CDR3 comprises 14 residues. CDR3 loop: CASFKGISPYEQYF. The CDR3 bases are TGTGCCAGCTTTAAAGGGATCTCCCCTTACGAGCAGTACTTC.

In its sample, this clonotype was seen many times. J is TRBJ2-2 and V is TRBV18; D assignment may be TRBD1 or TRBD2 (5 bases each). Germline CDR1 reads KGHSH; CDR2 reads LQKENI. V lost 3 bases and J lost 0, with 8 bases in between. CDR3 length: 15 residues. In DNA, the CDR3 is TGTGCCAGCTCACCGAGGGGAACGAACACCGGGGAGCTGTTTTTT. It translates to CASSPRGTNTGELFF.

A word on this clonotype: With a much larger clone just one base away, this may be a read error. The chain joins TRBV7-6 to TRBJ2-7; no clear D. The germline V gene has CDR1 SGHVS and CDR2 FNYEAQ. The CDR3 extends over 12 amino acids. Trimming removed 2 bases from V and 6 bases from J, with 8 bases in between. Here the CDR3 DNA reads TGTGCCAGCAGCTTAAAATTCCGCGAGCAGTACTTC. It codes for CASSLKFREQYF.

This clonotype has ten or more counts. The chain employs TRBV12-3 or TRBV12-4 and TRBJ1-2, with D perhaps matching TRBD1 (5 bases). V was shortened by 3 bases and J by 6 bases, with 8 bases between the two germline ends. This CDR3 is 12 amino acids long. The CDR3 sequence is CASSLWGDGYTF. Written as DNA, the CDR3 is TGTGCCAGCAGTTTGTGGGGCGATGGCTACACCTTC.

The chain employs TRBV27 and TRBJ2-7; the match to TRBD1 covers 9 bases. V shed 5 bases and J 5 bases; nucleotides not matched to a gene: 10. The CDR3 is 15 amino acids. Germline V gene sequence: CDR1 MNHEY, CDR2 SMNVEV (reference sequence). This chain's CDR3 is CASSPGTGSYHEQYF. CDR3 DNA sequence: TGTGCCAGCAGTCCCGGGACAGGGTCCTATCACGAGCAGTACTTC.

This clonotype came up a few times. The V gene is TRBV20-1, the J gene TRBJ2-4; maybe TRBD1 (5 bases). V was trimmed by 5 bases and J by 1 base, leaving 9 bases between them. Germline CDR1 reads DFQATT; CDR2 reads SNEGSKA (reference sequence). The CDR3 loop spans 13 amino acids. The CDR3 coding sequence is TGCAGTGCTGACAGTCCGGCCAAAAACATTCAGTACTTC. Its protein is CSADSPAKNIQYF.

This clonotype was picked up many times. This chain joins TRBV30 and TRBJ2-7; maybe TRBD1 (6 bases). The CDR3 is made up of 15 amino acids. Trimming pared 0 bases from V and 2 bases from J, leaving 14 bases between. Germline V gene data show CDR1 as GTSNPN and CDR2 as SVGIG (reference sequence). CDR3 residues: CAWSVGPGVTYEQYF. The CDR3 bases are TGTGCCTGGAGTGTAGGACCAGGGGTAACCTACGAGCAGTACTTC. Full variable domain (remainder filled in from reference TRBV30 and TRBJ2-7): SQTIHQWPATLVQPVGSPLSLECTVEGTSNPNLYWYRQAAGRGLQLLFYSVGIGQISSEVPQNLSASRPQDRQFILSSKKLLLSDSGFYLCAWSVGPGVTYEQYFGPGTRLTVT.

This clonotype has ten or more counts. The chain joins TRBV10-3 to TRBJ2-2, with D possibly TRBD2 on 6 matching bases. Per germline, CDR1 ENHRY and CDR2 SYGVKD. This CDR3 comprises 16 residues. Trimming removed 11 bases from V and 5 bases from J, with 24 bases in between. Here the CDR3 reads CAGRPAEGVETGELFF. The CDR3 region has the DNA TGTGCCGGACGCCCGGCGGAGGGAGTAGAAACCGGGGAGCTGTTTTTT.

A note on this clonotype: This may stem from a read error, because a much larger clone lies one nucleotide away. CDR3 loop: CTSSLEDNEQYF. CDR3 DNA: TGCACCAGCAGCTTGGAGGACAACGAGCAGTACTTC. The chain recombines TRBV5-1 with TRBJ2-7; perhaps D is TRBD1 or TRBD2 (5 bases each). Germline lookup yields CDR1 SGHRS and CDR2 YFSETQ. The CDR3 is 12 residues long.

The chain carries TRBV9 and TRBJ1-4; 8 bases agree with TRBD1. In germline, CDR1 is SGDLS, CDR2 YYNGEE. The V segment lost 0 bases and the J segment 11 bases; nucleotides outside the gene matches: 3. CDR3 size: 13 residues. For the CDR3, the DNA is TGTGCCAGCAGCGTAGGGGGACAGGCGAAACTGTTTTTT. Its translation is CASSVGGQAKLFF.

Ten or more counts support this clonotype. This sequence joins TRBV5-1 and TRBJ2-1; 10 bases line up with TRBD2. CDR3 size: 14 residues. Germline lookup yields CDR1 SGHRS and CDR2 YFSETQ. Trimming took 5 bases from V and 4 from J; bases not matched to a gene: 3. The CDR3 loop is CASRLAGSYNEQFF. CDR3 DNA: TGCGCCAGCAGACTAGCGGGGTCTTACAATGAGCAGTTCTTC.

The rearrangement uses TRBV20-1 and TRBJ2-1; D not certain. Trimming cost V 1 base and J 8 bases, with 9 bases left between them. This CDR3 has 12 amino acids. Germline CDR1 DFQATT, CDR2 SNEGSKA (reference sequence). The CDR3 DNA follows: TGCAGTGCTAGAGCGGGTAAAGATGAGCAGTTCTTC. Translating it yields CSARAGKDEQFF.

This clonotype was seen more than once but under ten times. The rearrangement joins TRBV14 to TRBJ2-5; D possibly corresponds to TRBD1 (5 bases). The germline gives CDR1 SGHDN, CDR2 FVKESK. This CDR3 is built from 15 residues. With 5 bases removed from V and 9 bases from J, the gap between germline ends came to 22 bases. CDR3 protein: CASSLWTQRRVAQYF. CDR3 DNA: TGTGCCAGCAGCTTATGGACACAGAGAAGAGTGGCCCAGTACTTC.

This clonotype was recorded many times. The rearrangement uses TRBV28 and TRBJ2-2, with 12 nucleotides matching TRBD2. After removal of 7 bases from V and 6 bases from J, the junction contained 3 bases not matched to a gene. The CDR3 has 14 amino acids. Germline CDR1 is MDHEN and CDR2 is SYDVKM. CDR3 sequence reads: CASKTSGRPGELFF. DNA for the CDR3: TGTGCCAGCAAAACTAGCGGGAGGCCCGGGGAGCTGTTTTTT.

Of note for this clonotype: A much larger clone is a single base away; this may be a read error. This chain connects TRBV27 to TRBJ2-3; D remains unclear. Looked up from germline, CDR1 is MNHEY and CDR2 is SMNVEV (reference sequence). CDR3 length: 14 residues. CDR3 bases: TGTGCCGGCAGGCTTTTTCGGGGCACAGATACGCAGTATTTT. As protein: CAGRLFRGTDTQYF.